The next 10 T cell receptor beta chains were all read from a single sample in a study of CD8+ T cells in alopecia areata. Extraction of RNA preceded its reverse transcription into cDNA, which served as the sequencing template. Profiling relied on immunoSEQ multiplex PCR, and the TCRdb table lists in-frame clones only, not all of them. There are 100,000 to 150,000 clones in the sample; over 60% occur only once, and about 3% lies in the top ten. The sample comprised CD4+ T cells sorted from blood. These receptors originate from a human donor in good health.

The chain recombines TRBV29-1 with TRBJ2-7; 9 nucleotides match TRBD1. V gave up 6 bases and J gave up 7 bases; unmatched junction bases: 10. Germline CDR1 and CDR2: SQVTM and ANQGSEA. The CDR3 is made up of 13 amino acids. The CDR3 sequence: CSVLTWTGEEQYF. CDR3 in DNA: TGCAGCGTGTTAACTTGGACAGGGGAGGAGCAGTACTTC.

V usage is TRBV29-1 and J usage is TRBJ1-2; D possibly corresponds to TRBD1 (6 bases). Trimming shortened V by 1 base and J by 6 bases, and 12 bases separated the two germline ends. Germline loops: CDR1 SQVTM, CDR2 ANQGSEA. The CDR3 runs to 13 residues. CDR3 bases: TGCAGCGTTGAAGGTGTACAGGGACATGGCTACACCTTC. Translation: CSVEGVQGHGYTF.

In nucleotides, the CDR3 is TGCAGCGTTCGGACAGGGTCGAACACTGAAGCTTTCTTT. As protein: CSVRTGSNTEAFF. The genes are TRBV29-1 and TRBJ1-1, with 8 bases fitting TRBD1. The length of the CDR3 is 13 residues. The germline V gene encodes CDR1 SQVTM and CDR2 ANQGSEA. V dropped 5 bases and J dropped 1; count of bases not matched to a gene: 3.

This clone was seen more than once but under ten times. The CDR3 DNA follows: TGTGCCAGTAGGACTAGCGGTTCCACAGATACGCAGTATTTT. This codes for CASRTSGSTDTQYF. The genes are TRBV6-1 and TRBJ2-3; 10 bases are shared with TRBD2. V lost 9 bases to trimming and J lost 2 bases; unmatched junction nucleotides: 5. This CDR3 region has 14 residues. Germline V gene lookup returns CDR1 MNHNS and CDR2 SASEGT.

There are a few counts of this clone. The chain is built from TRBV9 and TRBJ2-6, with D perhaps TRBD1 or TRBD2 (6 bases each). CDR1 SGDLS and CDR2 YYNGEE come from the germline V gene. CDR3 size: 18 residues. V was pared by 0 bases and J by 0 bases, with 13 bases between. The CDR3 region is CASSVAGAPGSGANVLTF. The DNA of the CDR3 is TGTGCCAGCAGCGTAGCGGGGGCCCCCGGCTCTGGGGCCAACGTCCTGACTTTC. Full variable domain (outside the CDR3, taken from reference TRBV9 and TRBJ2-6): DSGVTQTPKHLITATGQRVTLRCSPRSGDLSVYWYQQSLDQGLQFLIQYYNGEERAKGNILERFSAQQFPDLHSELNLSSLELGDSALYFCASSVAGAPGSGANVLTFGAGSRLTVL.

This clone has a single count. The chain is built from TRBV6-5 and TRBJ2-3; 10 bases match TRBD2. The CDR3 runs 15 residues. The ends lost 0 bases at V and 5 bases at J; junction bases unmatched: 2. The germline gives CDR1 MNHEY, CDR2 SVGAGI. CDR3 sequence (DNA): TGTGCCAGCAGTTACTCCGGGACTAGCGTAGATACGCAGTATTTT. Encoded protein: CASSYSGTSVDTQYF.

The rearrangement uses TRBV7-2 and TRBJ2-1, with D possibly matching TRBD1 (6 bases). V lost 1 base and J 10 bases, leaving 8 bases between the germline ends. The CDR3 loop spans 12 amino acids. Germline CDR1 is SGHTA and CDR2 is FQGNSA. CDR3 DNA: TGTGCCAGCAGCTTAGACACAGGGGAGCAGTTCTTC. Protein sequence: CASSLDTGEQFF.

This chain links TRBV30 with TRBJ2-1, with 12 bases lining up with TRBD2. The V gene's germline CDR1 is GTSNPN and CDR2 SVGIG (reference sequence). This CDR3 comprises 16 residues. The trim removed 1 base at V and 4 bases at J, leaving 5 bases unmatched. CDR3 DNA sequence: TGTGCCTGGAGTGGAGTGACTAGCGGGGGTTACAATGAGCAGTTCTTC. Its translation: CAWSGVTSGGYNEQFF.

This chain links TRBV4-1 with TRBJ2-7; D might be TRBD2 (6 bases). Trimming removed 0 bases at V and 5 bases at J, with 14 bases between. This CDR3 contains 15 residues. Germline V gene sequence: CDR1 MGHRA, CDR2 YSYEKL. The CDR3 DNA sequence: TGCGCCAGCAGCCAAGAACAGAGCGGGCGCAACGAGCAGTACTTC. Amino acid sequence: CASSQEQSGRNEQYF.

The chain couples TRBV2 to TRBJ2-7, with 8 bases identical to TRBD1. Germline CDR1 reads SNHLY; CDR2 reads FYNNEI. This CDR3 is built from 14 residues. Germline trimming cut 3 bases from V and 0 bases from J; bases unmatched to any gene: 1. The CDR3 here is CASSEQGASYEQYF. The CDR3 coding sequence is TGTGCCAGCAGTGAGCAGGGGGCCTCCTACGAGCAGTACTTC.